Given below is one TCR beta chain in context. Reverse transcription of extracted RNA yielded cDNA, which provided the sequencing template. Measured with immunoSEQ multiplex PCR; TCRdb has only the in-frame clones, and not every one. The sample holds under 70,000 clones, 90% to 97% seen once. The CDR3 totals 16 residues. The germline V gene has CDR1 LGHNA and CDR2 YNFKEQ. Losses at the gene ends were 0 bases for V and 4 bases for J; bases not matched to a gene: 6. This sample is part of a study of CD8+ T cells in alopecia areata. Whole-study context: Treated individuals took tofacitinib by mouth, 5 to 10 mg twice daily. Tofacitinib administration persisted for 6 to 18 months, succeeded by 6 months off drug.

This chain uses TRBV4-2 with TRBJ2-7; 10 bases line up with TRBD2. The clonotype originates from a human donor with alopecia areata. The source material was CD8+ T cells sorted from blood, sampled at week 0. CDR3 nucleotides: TGTGCCAGCAGCCAAGAGGGAACGGGACTAGCGTACGAGCAGTACTTC. It translates to CASSQEGTGLAYEQYF.